The rows below give T cell receptor beta chains drawn from one sample of a study of blood T cell repertoires in COVID-19. Assay used: immunoSEQ multiplex PCR; TCRdb lists only in-frame clones, some missing. The table records 250,000 or so clones, approximately 89% of them present only once. The sequenced material came from peripheral blood. Receptors originate from a man aged 35-49 years with active or convalescent COVID-19. CDR3s include the opening cysteine and the closing phenylalanine or tryptophan. D genes are given only for firm matches. Part of the rows lack a size; the others show once, few, many or a class for expanded clones.

TRBJ2-2,TRBV29-1,few,.,15,TGCAGCGTATCCGACTCCGCTGGATGGACCGGGGAGCTGTTTTTT,CSVSDSAGWTGELFF
TRBJ1-1,TRBV7-9,few,TRBD1,13,TGTGCCAGCACCCCAGGGACAGTTCTTGAAGCTTTCTTT,CASTPGTVLEAFF
TRBJ2-7,TRBV4-2,once,.,15,TGTGCCAGCAGCTCCCAGGTGGGCCTTGGCGACGAGCAGTACTTC,CASSSQVGLGDEQYF
TRBJ2-1,TRBV7-9,.,TRBD2,13,TGTGCCAGCAACGGACTAGCGAGCGATGAGCAGTTCTTC,CASNGLASDEQFF
TRBJ1-2,TRBV6-5,.,.,16,TGTGCCAGCAGTTACTCGTCCCAGACCGGGAACTATGGCTACACCTTC,CASSYSSQTGNYGYTF
TRBJ2-5,TRBV12-3/TRBV12-4,.,TRBD1,13,TGTGCCAGCAGGACAGGGAACCAAGAGACCCAGTACTTC,CASRTGNQETQYF
TRBJ2-7,TRBV13,few,TRBD2,16,TGTGCCAGCAGCTCAACTAGCGGGAGAGCGTTCTACGAGCAGTACTTC,CASSSTSGRAFYEQYF
TRBJ2-5,TRBV7-9,few,TRBD2,17,TGTGCCAGCAGCTTAGCTGTAGCGGGGGGCGGAAAAGAGACCCAGTACTTC,CASSLAVAGGGKETQYF
TRBJ1-6,TRBV28,.,TRBD1,18,TGTGCCAGCAGTTTATCGGGACAGGGTATTGGGGCCCATTCACCCCTCCACTTT,CASSLSGQGIGAHSPLHF
TRBJ1-4,TRBV28,.,TRBD1,15,TGTGCCAGCAGTGTTAGGACAGGGACGTATGAAAAACTGTTTTTT,CASSVRTGTYEKLFF
TRBJ1-2,TRBV27,.,.,15,TGTGCCAGCAATCCCAGTGGCAGGCCGAACTATGGCTACACCTTC,CASNPSGRPNYGYTF
TRBJ2-2,TRBV14,.,.,16,TGTGCCAGCAGCCAAGTCCGGGTCACGAACACCGGGGAGCTGTTTTTT,CASSQVRVTNTGELFF
TRBJ2-7,TRBV5-1,once,.,15,TGCGCCAGCAGCTTGGATTTGGCGGGATCCTACGAGCAGTACTTC,CASSLDLAGSYEQYF
TRBJ2-1,TRBV6-1,.,TRBD2,20,TGTGCCAGCAGTGGAACGAGACTAGCGAGGGACCTGGGCTCCTACAATGAGCAGTTCTTC,CASSGTRLARDLGSYNEQFF
TRBJ2-6,TRBV6-5,.,.,13,TGTGCCACCTCAGAATCTGGGGCCAACGTCCTGACTTTC,CATSESGANVLTF
TRBJ2-5,TRBV5-8,.,.,13,TGTGCCAGCATAAGGAGGATGGCGGAGACCCAGTACTTC,CASIRRMAETQYF
TRBJ1-5,TRBV19,.,.,14,TGTGCCAGTATCGGGGATAGTAGCAATCAGCCCCAGCATTTT,CASIGDSSNQPQHF
TRBJ1-4,TRBV24-1,.,TRBD1,16,TGTGCCACCAGCGCCACTACAGGGGCCAGAAATGAAAAACTGTTTTTT,CATSATTGARNEKLFF
TRBJ2-1,TRBV7-2,few,TRBD2,15,TGTGCCAGCAGCTTAGGCGGGGGGAATTACAATGAGCAGTTCTTC,CASSLGGGNYNEQFF
TRBJ2-3,TRBV18,.,TRBD1,19,TGTGCCAGCTCACCTATCGAGGGGACAGGGGGCAGTGCTACAGATACGCAGTATTTT,CASSPIEGTGGSATDTQYF
TRBJ2-5,TRBV3-1/TRBV3-2,.,TRBD2,14,TGTGCCAGCAGCCCGGGCCCGGGGGGTGGGACCCAGTACTTC,CASSPGPGGGTQYF
TRBJ1-5,TRBV9,.,.,13,TGTGCCAGCGATGAGGCAGGCAATCAGCCCCAGCATTTT,CASDEAGNQPQHF
TRBJ2-7,TRBV29-1,few,.,11,TGCAGCGTCTCTGGGCCCGGCGAGCAGTACTTC,CSVSGPGEQYF
TRBJ2-7,TRBV7-2,.,.,15,TGTGCCAGCAGCTTCCCTGGGGGGGCGCGGCTCGAGCAGTACTTC,CASSFPGGARLEQYF
TRBJ2-1,TRBV27,many,.,14,TGTGCCAGCAGTGGGGGGACTGACTACAATGAGCAGTTCTTC,CASSGGTDYNEQFF
TRBJ1-2,TRBV7-6,few,.,16,TGTGCCAGCAGCTCCGGGTCCGGCCTAGCTAACTATGGCTACACCTTC,CASSSGSGLANYGYTF
TRBJ2-2,TRBV13,.,.,14,TGTGCCAGCAGCTTCGCCGCGGGTACCGGGGAGCTGTTTTTT,CASSFAAGTGELFF
TRBJ1-2,TRBV19,.,TRBD1,13,TGTGCCAGTAGTGCTCACAGGGGGGATGGCTACACCTTC,CASSAHRGDGYTF
TRBJ1-2,TRBV9,.,.,14,TGTGCCAGCAGCGTAGATCAGGGAAACTATGGCTACACCTTC,CASSVDQGNYGYTF
TRBJ1-6,TRBV27,.,TRBD1,14,TGTGCCAGCAGTTTAGGGACAGGAGGATCACCCCTCCACTTT,CASSLGTGGSPLHF
TRBJ1-1,TRBV15,.,.,14,TGTGCCACCAGCAGAGAGTATTTTGACACTGAAGCTTTCTTT,CATSREYFDTEAFF
TRBJ1-1,TRBV6-1,.,.,15,TGTGCCAGCAGTGAAAGAGCTCCGAGGGACACTGAAGCTTTCTTT,CASSERAPRDTEAFF
TRBJ2-7,TRBV28,.,TRBD1,14,TGTGCCAGCAGGGGGACAGGGGGCTCCTACGAGCAGTACTTC,CASRGTGGSYEQYF
TRBJ2-2,TRBV7-6,.,.,17,TGTGCCAGCAGCTTAGACGTTGGGTCAGGAACCACCGGGGAGCTGTTTTTT,CASSLDVGSGTTGELFF
TRBJ1-1,TRBV7-3,.,.,13,.,CASSFGSGTEAFF
TRBJ1-2,TRBV6-5,.,TRBD1,14,TGTGCCAGCAATAGAAAAGACAGGGACTATGGCTACACCTTC,CASNRKDRDYGYTF
TRBJ2-2,TRBV10-1,.,.,14,TGCGCCAGCAGTGAGTGGCCCGTTTCCGGGGAGCTGTTTTTT,CASSEWPVSGELFF
TRBJ1-1,TRBV5-1,few,.,14,TGCGCCAGCAGCTTGTCATCCATGAACACTGAAGCTTTCTTT,CASSLSSMNTEAFF
TRBJ2-6,TRBV1,.,.,14,TGCACCAAGATTTACAGGGCTGGGGCCAACGTCCTGACTTTC,CTKIYRAGANVLTF
TRBJ2-5,TRBV5-1,.,.,16,TGCGCCAGCAGCTTAACCTTACTGCTGTACCAAGAGACCCAGTACTTC,CASSLTLLLYQETQYF